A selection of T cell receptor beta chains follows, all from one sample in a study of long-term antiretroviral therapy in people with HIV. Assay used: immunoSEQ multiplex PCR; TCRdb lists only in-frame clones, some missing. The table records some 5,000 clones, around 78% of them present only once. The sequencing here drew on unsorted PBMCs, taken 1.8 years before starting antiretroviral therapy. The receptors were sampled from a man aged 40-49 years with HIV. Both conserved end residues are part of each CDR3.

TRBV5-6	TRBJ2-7	CASSLGDKISYEQYF
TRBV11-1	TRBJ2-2	CASSQEITRRGKTGELFF
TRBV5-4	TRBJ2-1	CASSYPTGGGRYNEQFF
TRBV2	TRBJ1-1	CASTAGGTPGTEAFF
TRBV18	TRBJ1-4	CASSPGAMNEKLFF
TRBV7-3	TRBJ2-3	CASSSSPSSTDTQYF
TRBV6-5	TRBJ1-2	CASSSTGGNGYTF
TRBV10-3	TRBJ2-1	CAISPGTTQDNEQFF
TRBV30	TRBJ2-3	CAWSGTSGRADTQYF
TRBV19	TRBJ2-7	CASRDSGAYEQYF
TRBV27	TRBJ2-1	CASSFVPGQVYESYNEQFF
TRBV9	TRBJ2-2	CASSRLDLNTGELFF
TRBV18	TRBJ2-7	CASSPNLSRVGEQYF
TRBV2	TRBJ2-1	CASSDRREGRDEQFF
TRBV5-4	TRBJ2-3	CASRQTSSDTQYF
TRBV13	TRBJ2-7	CASSLPSKGVEQYF
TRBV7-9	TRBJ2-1	CASSLAGLAGNEQFF
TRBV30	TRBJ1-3	CAWSVQTGNTIYF
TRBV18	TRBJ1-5	CASSPGQVNQPQHF
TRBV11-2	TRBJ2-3	CASSLDSAGVVDTQYF
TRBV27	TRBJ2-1	CASSPDRGPDYNEQFF
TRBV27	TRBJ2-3	CASRTSGRATDTQYF
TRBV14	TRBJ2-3	CASRPGTGATDTQYF
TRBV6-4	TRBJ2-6	CASSAQGAGANVLTF
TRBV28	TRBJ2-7	CASNGVVQGGLAGGYAYEQYF
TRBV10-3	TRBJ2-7	CAISGQGSYEQYF
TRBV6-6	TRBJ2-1	CASSPGSDEQFF
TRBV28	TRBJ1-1	CASCTWGGTEAFF
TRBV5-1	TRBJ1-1	CASSPQGNTEAFF
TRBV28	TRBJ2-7	CASTQGNEQYF
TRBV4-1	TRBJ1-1	CASSQNRQSIQAFF
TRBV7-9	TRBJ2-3	CASSSLGSQGAFTDTQYF
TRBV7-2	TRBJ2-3	CASSSLNTQYF
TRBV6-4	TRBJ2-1	CASSDSGLNEQFF
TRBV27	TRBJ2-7	CASSLRQLSYEQYF
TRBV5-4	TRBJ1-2	CASSSQGGSGYTF
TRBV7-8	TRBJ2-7	CASSLLRPEQYF
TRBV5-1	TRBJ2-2	CASSFLQGSGELFF
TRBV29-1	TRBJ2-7	CSVGRTRRDEQYF
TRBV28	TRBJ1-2	CASSSDSLYTF
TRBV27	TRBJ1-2	CASSPLRGQGNYGYTF
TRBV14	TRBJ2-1	CASSQDSGRRINEQFF
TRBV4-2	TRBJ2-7	CASSPGQGNEQYF
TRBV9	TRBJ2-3	CASSVEQGPDTQYF
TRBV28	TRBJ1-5	CASSSYIGTVLPQPQHF
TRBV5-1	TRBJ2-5	CASSLVASGIGETQYF
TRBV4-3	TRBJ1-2	CASSQEEARGGGYTF
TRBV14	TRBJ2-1	CASSPDNEQFF
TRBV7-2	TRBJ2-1	CASSRTGNEQFF